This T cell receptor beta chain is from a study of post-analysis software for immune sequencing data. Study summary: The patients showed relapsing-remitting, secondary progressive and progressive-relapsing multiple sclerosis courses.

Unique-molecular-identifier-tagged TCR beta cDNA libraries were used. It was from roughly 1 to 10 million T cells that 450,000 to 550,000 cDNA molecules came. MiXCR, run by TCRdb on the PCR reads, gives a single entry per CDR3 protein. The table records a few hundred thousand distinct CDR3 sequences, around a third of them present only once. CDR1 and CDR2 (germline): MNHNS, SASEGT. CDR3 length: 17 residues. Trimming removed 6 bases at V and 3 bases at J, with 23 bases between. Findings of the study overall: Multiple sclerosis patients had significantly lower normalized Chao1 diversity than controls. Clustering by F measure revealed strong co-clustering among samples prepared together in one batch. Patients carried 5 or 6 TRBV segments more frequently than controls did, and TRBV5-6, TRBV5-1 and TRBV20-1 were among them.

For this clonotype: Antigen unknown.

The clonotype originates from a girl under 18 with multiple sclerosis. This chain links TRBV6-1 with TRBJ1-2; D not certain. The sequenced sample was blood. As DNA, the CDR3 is TGTGCCAGCAGATCGGACGGCGGGAAGATGGACTACTATGGCTACACCTTC. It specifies CASRSDGGKMDYYGYTF.